The entry below gives a single TCR beta chain sequence along with its context. The table came from immunoSEQ multiplex PCR; TCRdb's copy has only in-frame clones and leaves some out. The sample lists just under 550,000 clones, 75% to 80% occurring once. This sample is part of a study of shared T cell receptors in the human thymus. The CDR3 spans 16 residues. These same records also appear under a second study, on human thymus T cells. Per that study: It was healthy Finnish infants having corrective surgery for congenital heart defects who were the donors. From resections taken during corrective heart surgery, the thymus tissue was obtained. Thymic and blood repertoires appeared to display a bias in their usage of V and J genes. Related research described strongly overlapping thymic repertoires in unrelated people.

V gene TRBV21-1 combines with J gene TRBJ2-5; the D call TRBD1 from the table was never checked on the DNA. The end of the DNA aligns better with TRBJ2-7, so the J call may be wrong. TRBV21-1 counts as a pseudogene. The clonotype originates from a boy younger than two with a congenital heart defect. Specimen: thymocytes. For the CDR3, the DNA is TGTGCCAGCAGCAAAGCCCCCCTGGACAGGGGGAACGAGCAGTACTTC. It yields the protein CASSKAPLDRGNEQYF.